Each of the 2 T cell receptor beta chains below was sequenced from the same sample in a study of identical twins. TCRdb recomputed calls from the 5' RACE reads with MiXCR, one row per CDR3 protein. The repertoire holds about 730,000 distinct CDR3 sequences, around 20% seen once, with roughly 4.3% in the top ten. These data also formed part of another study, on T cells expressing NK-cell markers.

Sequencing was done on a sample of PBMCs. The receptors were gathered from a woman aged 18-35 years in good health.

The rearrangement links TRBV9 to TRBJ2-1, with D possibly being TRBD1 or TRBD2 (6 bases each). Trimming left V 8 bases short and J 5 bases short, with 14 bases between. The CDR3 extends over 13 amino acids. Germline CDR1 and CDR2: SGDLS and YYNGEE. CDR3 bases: TGTGCCAGTGCGGGGACACGGAACAATGAGCAGTTCTTC. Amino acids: CASAGTRNNEQFF.

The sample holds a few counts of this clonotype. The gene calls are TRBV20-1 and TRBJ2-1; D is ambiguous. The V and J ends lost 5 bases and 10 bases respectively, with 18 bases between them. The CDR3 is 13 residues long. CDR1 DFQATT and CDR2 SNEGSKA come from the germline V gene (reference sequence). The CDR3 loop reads CSADLQALEEQFF. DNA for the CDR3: TGCAGTGCTGACCTTCAGGCACTTGAGGAGCAGTTCTTC.